Listed here are 20 T cell receptor beta chains from one sample, sequenced in a study of T cell responses to AZD1222 COVID-19 vaccine. The protocol was immunoSEQ multiplex PCR, while the TCRdb copy is restricted to in-frame clones and leaves out a portion. Of 80,000 to 90,000 clones listed, approximately 91% were seen once; the top ten hold around 5%. Sequenced material: peripheral blood, taken 28 days after the second AZD1222 dose. The origin of the receptors is an adult who received the AZD1222 COVID-19 vaccine.

The chain uses TRBV11-3 and TRBJ1-5, with 7 bases that match TRBD1. CDR1 SGHNT and CDR2 YENEEA come from the germline V gene. The length of the CDR3 is 16 residues. V was pared by 5 bases and J by 0 bases, with 7 bases of the junction left unmatched. CDR3 sequence reads: CASSPKGGYSNQPQHF. For the CDR3, the DNA is TGTGCCAGCAGCCCCAAAGGGGGCTATAGCAATCAGCCCCAGCATTTT.

The gene calls are TRBV7-9 and TRBJ1-1, with D possibly TRBD1 on 6 matching bases. CDR1 is SEHNR and CDR2 is FQNEAQ in the germline V gene (reference sequence). This CDR3 comprises 16 residues. The V and J ends lost 5 bases and 0 bases respectively, with 16 bases between them. The CDR3: CASSHAGGRMNTEAFF. The CDR3 nucleotides are TGTGCCAGCAGCCATGCGGGGGGCAGGATGAACACTGAAGCTTTCTTT. The full variable domain, with the rest looked up from reference TRBV7-9 and TRBJ1-1, is DTGVSQNPRHKITKRGQNVTFRCDPISEHNRLYWYRQTLGQGPEFLTYFQNEAQLEKSRLLSDRFSAERPKGSFSTLEIQRTEQGDSAMYLCASSHAGGRMNTEAFFGQGTRLTVV.

The rearrangement uses TRBV2 and TRBJ2-3; D may correspond to TRBD1 or TRBD2 (5 bases each). Germline CDR1 reads SNHLY; CDR2 reads FYNNEI. CDR3 length: 13 residues. The ends were cut back, 1 base at V and 6 bases at J, with 8 bases in the middle. The CDR3 DNA follows: TGTGCCAGCAGTGAAGGGGGACGGGATACGCAGTATTTT. It encodes CASSEGGRDTQYF.

The chain links TRBV5-5 to TRBJ1-6, with D maybe TRBD1 (5 bases). Germline V CDR1 and CDR2: SGHKS, YYEKEE (reference sequence). The germline V and J ends were trimmed by 0 bases and 7 bases, with 5 bases remaining between them. This CDR3 is built from 13 residues. CDR3 nucleotide sequence: TGTGCCAGCAGCTTGGGGGACAATTCACCCCTCCACTTT. Translation gives CASSLGDNSPLHF.

V gene TRBV3-1 (or the pseudogene TRBV3-2) combines with J gene TRBJ2-1; D not resolved. In germline, CDR1 is LGHDT, CDR2 YNNKEL (reference sequence). The CDR3 runs 14 residues. Between the trimmed V and J ends, which lost 6 bases and 7 bases, there was a span of 16 bases. In DNA form, the CDR3 reads TGTGCCAGCAGTCATTCAGTGTCTTTGAATGAGCAGTTCTTC. It encodes CASSHSVSLNEQFF.

The V gene is TRBV6-5, the J gene TRBJ2-4; no definite D call. This CDR3 comprises 11 residues. V lost 8 bases and J lost 8, with 10 bases in between. The V gene's germline CDR1 is MNHEY and CDR2 SVGAGI. The CDR3 loop reads CASGVRHIQYF. CDR3 coding DNA: TGTGCCAGCGGCGTTCGACACATTCAGTACTTC.

This chain joins TRBV30 and TRBJ1-1, with 10 bases fitting TRBD1. Germline CDR1 and CDR2: GTSNPN and SVGIG (reference sequence). This CDR3 contains 15 residues. CDR3 residues: CAQRRQGAMNTEAFF. CDR3 nucleotides: TGTGCTCAACGTCGACAGGGGGCGATGAACACTGAAGCTTTCTTT.

The chain links TRBV5-6 to TRBJ1-1; perhaps TRBD1 as D (6 bases). Germline V gives CDR1 SGHDT, CDR2 YYEEEE. There are 14 residues in the CDR3. Trimming took 4 bases from V and 4 from J, leaving 14 bases between them. For the CDR3, the DNA is TGTGCCAGCAGCACCAGGGGAGGGGGCACTGAAGCTTTCTTT. Translation: CASSTRGGGTEAFF.

The chain links TRBV5-6 to TRBJ2-7; D is unresolved. CDR3 size: 15 residues. V lost 6 bases and J lost 0, with 16 bases in between. Germline values: CDR1 SGHDT, CDR2 YYEEEE. The CDR3 DNA sequence: TGTGCCAGCACCCTACAAGGGCTCAGCTCCTACGAGCAGTACTTC. Translation gives CASTLQGLSSYEQYF.

This rearrangement joins TRBV6-2 or TRBV6-3 to TRBJ2-7; D possibly corresponds to TRBD1 (6 bases). V lost 5 bases and J lost 3, with 17 bases in between. Germline CDR1 and CDR2: MNHEY and SVGEGT. The CDR3 spans 15 residues. The CDR3 DNA follows: TGTGCCAGCAGTCGGCAGTGGCAGGGGCACTACGAGCAGTACTTC. Residues: CASSRQWQGHYEQYF.

The chain combines TRBV2 with TRBJ2-3, with unresolved D. This CDR3 spans 13 amino acids. The V and J ends lost 6 bases and 2 bases respectively, with 9 bases between them. Germline CDR1 SNHLY, CDR2 FYNNEI. The CDR3 here is CASSLYVTDTQYF. The CDR3 nucleotides read TGTGCCAGCAGCTTGTATGTCACAGATACGCAGTATTTT.

The chain uses TRBV10-3 and TRBJ1-2; weak D call: TRBD1 (5 bases). The germline V gene has CDR1 ENHRY and CDR2 SYGVKD. The CDR3 has 13 residues. Trimming removed 5 bases at V and 6 bases at J, with 13 bases between. The CDR3 sequence is CAISSAGYDGYTF. In nucleotides, the CDR3 is TGTGCCATCAGTTCAGCAGGGTACGATGGCTACACCTTC.

The V gene is TRBV5-6, the J gene TRBJ1-6; D remains ambiguous. V lost 3 bases to trimming and J lost 0 bases, with 10 bases between them. Germline V gene sequence: CDR1 SGHDT, CDR2 YYEEEE. This CDR3 spans 16 amino acids. The CDR3 spells CASSSSRSSYNSPLHF. CDR3 nucleotides: TGTGCCAGCAGCTCCAGCCGTAGCTCCTATAATTCACCCCTCCACTTT.

V and J are TRBV6-2 or TRBV6-3 and TRBJ2-3; D tentatively fits TRBD1 or TRBD2 (6 bases each). Germline V gene data show CDR1 as MNHEY and CDR2 as SVGEGT. V was shortened by 2 bases and J by 4 bases, with 16 bases between the two germline ends. This CDR3 comprises 16 residues. The CDR3 here is CASSYDDGGNADTQYF. The CDR3 DNA reads TGTGCCAGCAGTTACGACGACGGGGGCAACGCAGATACGCAGTATTTT.

This sequence joins TRBV5-1 and TRBJ1-4, with 9 bases fitting TRBD1. Germline V CDR1 and CDR2: SGHRS, YFSETQ. V dropped 4 bases and J dropped 7; count of bases not matched to a gene: 5. The CDR3 is 14 residues long. The CDR3 protein is CASSQQGAVEKLFF. CDR3 in DNA: TGCGCCAGCAGCCAACAGGGGGCAGTTGAAAAACTGTTTTTT.

V is TRBV12-3 or TRBV12-4 and J is TRBJ1-1; no clear D. V was clipped by 6 bases and J by 11 bases, with 10 bases between them. This CDR3 is 10 amino acids long. CDR3: CASRSTEAFF. The CDR3 bases are TGTGCCAGCAGGTCAACGGAGGCTTTCTTT.

The table lists this clone with a count of one. The V gene is TRBV4-1, the J gene TRBJ2-3; D call uncertain. Germline V gene sequence: CDR1 MGHRA, CDR2 YSYEKL. V lost 3 bases to trimming and J lost 2 bases, with 6 bases between them. The CDR3 spans 13 residues. The CDR3 region has the DNA TGCGCCAGCAGCCACGGGTTCACAGATACGCAGTATTTT. Protein: CASSHGFTDTQYF.

This chain uses TRBV2 with TRBJ2-3; D might be TRBD1 or TRBD2, each matching 7 bases. V was cut by 6 bases and J by 0 bases, with 13 bases left in between. CDR1 and CDR2 (germline): SNHLY, FYNNEI. The length of the CDR3 is 15 residues. DNA of the CDR3: TGTGCCAGCAGGAGACAGGGAGGGAGCACAGATACGCAGTATTTT. Protein product: CASRRQGGSTDTQYF.

This chain links TRBV12-3 or TRBV12-4 with TRBJ1-1; TRBD1 matches at 7 bases. The CDR3 spans 13 residues. V shed 3 bases and J 6 bases; nucleotides not matched to a gene: 4. CDR3 region: CASSFRGEAEAFF. The CDR3 coding sequence is TGTGCCAGCAGTTTCAGGGGGGAGGCTGAAGCTTTCTTT.

This chain connects TRBV9 to TRBJ2-5, with D perhaps TRBD1 (5 bases). With 3 bases removed from V and 4 bases from J, the gap between germline ends came to 10 bases. The CDR3 length is 13 residues. The V gene's germline CDR1 is SGDLS and CDR2 YYNGEE. The CDR3 here is CASSAGRVETQYF. DNA for the CDR3: TGTGCCAGCAGCGCGGGCAGGGTAGAGACCCAGTACTTC.